This TCR beta chain was observed in a study of shared clonotypes between healthy human individuals. Overall study findings and caveats: Unshared clonotypes carried lower generation probabilities than those common to all four donors. Represented diversity (both genetic and exposure-history) was limited by the small number of donors.

Every immunoSEQ plate was one replicate of a subset's evenly spread DNA. The assay was immunoSEQ multiplex PCR, and TCRdb's table has in-frame clones only and misses some. The table lists 2 million to 2.5 million clones, just over 90% of them singletons. This CDR3 region has 15 residues. The V and J ends lost 0 bases and 5 bases respectively, with 14 bases between them. Germline V gene sequence: CDR1 SGHNT, CDR2 YYREEE (reference sequence). Concerning this clone: Its antigen is as yet unknown.

The receptor was derived from a man younger than 35 in good health. Some clones in this sample may be carry-over from other donors' samples. The chain carries TRBV5-4 and TRBJ2-5; D remains unclear. The sample was naive CD4+ T cells from PBMCs. Subset here: CD45RA+ positively selected. Written as DNA, the CDR3 is TGTGCCAGCAGCTTGGATCCCCGCTTGATGGAGACCCAGTACTTC. Protein: CASSLDPRLMETQYF.